The 30 T cell receptor beta chains reported below all come from one sample, sequenced in a study of cytomegalovirus exposure and HLA in healthy donors. The assay was immunoSEQ multiplex PCR, and TCRdb's table has in-frame clones only and misses some. Seen here are more than 95,000 clones, approximately 88% observed once, and the top ten hold about 1.8%. The sequencing input was PBMCs. All receptors derive from a man between 18 and 29 years old in good health and CMV-seronegative.

The genes are TRBV11-2 and TRBJ2-5; 8 bases agree with TRBD2. The CDR3 runs to 12 residues. The V and J ends lost 1 base and 12 bases, in that order; junction bases with no gene match: 4. The germline V gene has CDR1 SGHAT and CDR2 FQNNGV. CDR3 nucleotides: TGTGCCAGCAGCTTAGTCGCGGGAGGAAAGTACTTC. Encoded protein: CASSLVAGGKYF.

The V call is TRBV6-5, the J call TRBJ2-5; D perhaps matches TRBD2 (6 bases). The germline CDR1 and CDR2 sequences are MNHEY and SVGAGI. The CDR3 has 16 residues. Deletions cut 2 bases from V and 5 bases from J, with 18 bases between. This CDR3 reads CASSYRGTPGRETQYF. CDR3 bases: TGTGCCAGCAGTTACCGGGGGACCCCGGGGAGGGAGACCCAGTACTTC.

The J gene is TRBJ1-1, the V gene TRBV9; TRBD1 might be the D (5 bases). CDR1 SGDLS and CDR2 YYNGEE come from the germline V gene. V gave up 4 bases and J gave up 3 bases, with 16 bases separating them. This CDR3 has 15 residues. The DNA of the CDR3 is TGTGCCAGCAGCCCTAGGAACAGGCGATACACTGAAGCTTTCTTT. Translation: CASSPRNRRYTEAFF.

The chain joins TRBV28 to TRBJ2-1; TRBD2 matches at 12 bases. Germline V gene lookup returns CDR1 MDHEN and CDR2 SYDVKM. V was pared by 1 base and J by 6 bases, with 1 base of the junction left unmatched. The CDR3 covers 15 residues. CDR3 nucleotide sequence: TGTGCCAGCAGTTTATTACTAGCGGGAGGCAATGAGCAGTTCTTC. It codes for CASSLLLAGGNEQFF.

The CDR3 spells CASKRTGGRDQPQHF. CDR3 DNA: TGTGCCAGTAAAAGGACAGGGGGAAGGGATCAGCCCCAGCATTTT. The V and J genes are TRBV6-5 and TRBJ1-5, with 10 positions matching TRBD1. This CDR3 is built from 15 residues. After removal of 9 bases from V and 5 bases from J, the junction contained 10 bases not matched to a gene. Germline V gene sequence: CDR1 MNHEY, CDR2 SVGAGI.

The chain employs TRBV6-5 and TRBJ2-2; D is perhaps TRBD1 (6 bases). Germline V gene data show CDR1 as MNHEY and CDR2 as SVGAGI. Trimming left V 4 bases short and J 6 bases short, with 12 bases between. The CDR3 is made up of 14 amino acids. The CDR3 loop is CASSSQGMSGELFF. CDR3 DNA sequence: TGTGCCAGCAGTTCTCAGGGGATGTCCGGGGAGCTGTTTTTT.

J is TRBJ2-7 and V is TRBV5-4; D gene ambiguous. V was cut by 0 bases and J by 6 bases, with 4 bases left in between. Germline V gene data show CDR1 as SGHNT and CDR2 as YYREEE (reference sequence). The CDR3 has 11 residues. The CDR3: CASSLDSEQYF. CDR3 nucleotide sequence: TGTGCCAGCAGCTTGGACTCCGAGCAGTACTTC.

The chain links TRBV30 to TRBJ2-2; D call uncertain. V shed 3 bases and J shed 4 bases, with 15 bases lying between them. The CDR3 extends over 15 amino acids. The germline V gene encodes CDR1 GTSNPN and CDR2 SVGIG (reference sequence). The DNA for the CDR3 is TGTGCCTGGAGCCCGAAGACACCGAGCACCGGGGAGCTGTTTTTT. This sequence encodes CAWSPKTPSTGELFF.

This clone has at least ten counts. As DNA, the CDR3 is TGTGCCAGCTCACCACCGAGGGGGATGAACACTGAAGCTTTCTTT. Amino acids: CASSPPRGMNTEAFF. The V call is TRBV18, the J call TRBJ1-1, with TRBD1 as a possible D gene (6 bases). There are 15 residues in the CDR3. V shed 0 bases and J shed 0 bases, with 8 bases lying between them. Per germline, CDR1 KGHSH and CDR2 LQKENI.

The chain joins TRBV11-2 to TRBJ1-2, with a weak D call TRBD1 (5 bases). Trimming took 1 base from V and 8 from J, leaving 14 bases between them. Germline values: CDR1 SGHAT, CDR2 FQNNGV. The CDR3 length is 14 residues. The CDR3 loop reads CASSLGRAGGGYTF. The CDR3 coding sequence is TGTGCCAGCAGCTTAGGCAGGGCCGGAGGGGGCTACACCTTC.

This clone was seen only a few times. This chain connects TRBV18 to TRBJ1-1, with TRBD1 as a possible D gene (5 bases). Germline-derived CDR1 and CDR2 are KGHSH and LQKENI. V lost 8 bases and J lost 6, with 16 bases in between. The CDR3 contains 13 residues. The CDR3 coding sequence is TGTGCCAGCCAGTACGCAGGGCCCGCTGAAGCTTTCTTT. This gives the protein CASQYAGPAEAFF.

The chain links TRBV2 to TRBJ1-1; TRBD1 matches 11 bases. CDR3 length equals 15 residues. The V and J ends lost 8 bases and 5 bases, in that order; junction bases with no gene match: 10. The V gene's germline CDR1 is SNHLY and CDR2 FYNNEI. CDR3 sequence reads: CASWEDRGRWTEAFF. Here the CDR3 DNA reads TGTGCCAGCTGGGAGGACAGGGGGCGTTGGACTGAAGCTTTCTTT.

This clone was recorded a few times. This chain uses TRBV11-2 with TRBJ2-7; D ambiguous. The CDR3 runs 13 residues. Deletions cut 1 base from V and 6 bases from J, with 10 bases between. Germline V gene data show CDR1 as SGHAT and CDR2 as FQNNGV. The CDR3 nucleotides are TGTGCCAGCAGCTTAGGGGCCTCCAGCGAGCAGTACTTC. Protein product: CASSLGASSEQYF.

The gene calls are TRBV6-1 and TRBJ1-2; D ambiguous. Germline CDR1 MNHNS, CDR2 SASEGT. The CDR3 has 12 amino acids. Deletions cut 5 bases from V and 2 bases from J, with 6 bases between. CDR3 in DNA: TGTGCCAGCAGTCTATTGAACTATGGCTACACCTTC. This translates into CASSLLNYGYTF.

The chain uses TRBV5-4 and TRBJ2-5, with 11 bases fitting TRBD2. Germline V gene sequence: CDR1 SGHNT, CDR2 YYREEE (reference sequence). The CDR3 spans 17 residues. The V segment lost 0 bases and the J segment 2 bases; nucleotides outside the gene matches: 6. As DNA, the CDR3 is TGTGCCAGCAGCTTGGAACTAGCGGGAGTTCCTCAAGAGACCCAGTACTTC. Translated: CASSLELAGVPQETQYF.

This chain uses TRBV2 with TRBJ1-5, with 7 nucleotides matching TRBD1. The CDR3 runs to 13 residues. J gave up 6 bases and V 8 bases, and 7 bases lay outside the gene matches. Germline V gives CDR1 SNHLY, CDR2 FYNNEI. The CDR3 nucleotides read TGTGCCAGCTACAGGGGCCGGGGTCAGCCCCAGCATTTT. It encodes CASYRGRGQPQHF.

The gene calls are TRBV19 and TRBJ1-1; D unresolved. Deletions cut 4 bases from V and 1 base from J, with 7 bases between. CDR1 and CDR2 (germline): LNHDA, SQIVND (reference sequence). The CDR3 runs 13 residues. In DNA, the CDR3 is TGTGCCAGTAGTACAACAGCGAACACTGAAGCTTTCTTT. Translating gives CASSTTANTEAFF.

The rearrangement uses TRBV19 and TRBJ2-2, with no clear D. The germline gives CDR1 LNHDA, CDR2 SQIVND (reference sequence). This CDR3 has 13 residues. V lost 8 bases, J lost 5 bases, and 12 bases lay in between. DNA of the CDR3: TGTGCCAGTCGAAACCAGGCTACCGGGGAGCTGTTTTTT. This gives the protein CASRNQATGELFF.

The rearrangement uses TRBV11-2 and TRBJ2-3; D ambiguous. V was clipped by 6 bases and J by 2 bases, with 9 bases between them. Germline V lookup: CDR1 SGHAT, CDR2 FQNNGV. This CDR3 is built from 13 residues. CDR3 nucleotide sequence: TGTGCCAGCAGTATTTATCTCACAGATACGCAGTATTTT. Encoded protein: CASSIYLTDTQYF.

The rearrangement joins TRBV27 to TRBJ2-3, with TRBD1 matching 7 bases. The CDR3 has 15 residues. Unmatched junction bases numbered 12, after V lost 10 bases and J lost 2 bases. Germline CDR1 reads MNHEY; CDR2 reads SMNVEV (reference sequence). The CDR3 loop reads CATVRSGQLTDTQYF. For the CDR3, the DNA is TGTGCCACCGTAAGATCGGGACAGCTCACAGATACGCAGTATTTT.

This chain connects TRBV4-1 to TRBJ2-1; TRBD2 aligns across 7 bases. With V trimmed by 5 bases and J by 7 bases, 8 bases remained unmatched. The CDR3 totals 14 residues. In germline, CDR1 is MGHRA, CDR2 YSYEKL. CDR3 nucleotide sequence: TGCGCCAGCAGCGCACAAGGCGGGGGTAATGAGCAGTTCTTC. Protein: CASSAQGGGNEQFF.

The CDR3 bases are TGTGCCAGCAGCGCTACCGGGGGGCCTGGAAACACCATATATTTT. Translated, it gives CASSATGGPGNTIYF. The chain joins TRBV9 to TRBJ1-3; the D gene is possibly TRBD1 (6 bases). The ends were cut back, 3 bases at V and 2 bases at J, with 12 bases in the middle. From germline, CDR1 is SGDLS and CDR2 YYNGEE. CDR3 length equals 15 residues.

V gene TRBV7-8 combines with J gene TRBJ2-5; 15 bases are a match to TRBD2. The CDR3 runs to 15 residues. After removal of 5 bases from V and 5 bases from J, the junction contained 3 bases not matched to a gene. Per germline, CDR1 SGHVS and CDR2 FQNEAQ. The CDR3: CASSGLAGGRETQYF. CDR3 bases: TGTGCCAGCAGCGGACTAGCGGGGGGGCGGGAGACCCAGTACTTC.

The CDR3: CAWSPGTGVLTNEKLFF. In DNA, the CDR3 is TGTGCCTGGAGTCCGGGGACAGGGGTTCTGACTAATGAAAAACTGTTTTTT. The chain is built from TRBV30 and TRBJ1-4; 10 nucleotides align to TRBD1. The CDR3 is 17 residues long. The ends lost 2 bases at V and 2 bases at J; junction bases unmatched: 8. Germline values: CDR1 GTSNPN, CDR2 SVGIG (reference sequence).

As for this clone: Different DNA sequences within this sample yield the same CDR3. The chain has TRBV11-2 and TRBJ2-7; D might be TRBD1 (6 bases). This CDR3 spans 13 amino acids. The germline V gene encodes CDR1 SGHAT and CDR2 FQNNGV. Trimming cost V 3 bases and J 3 bases, with 9 bases left between them. CDR3 sequence (DNA): TGTGCCAGCAGCTTGGGACAATTCTACGAGCAGTACTTC. Its translation is CASSLGQFYEQYF.

V is TRBV5-1 and J is TRBJ2-1, with TRBD1 as a possible D gene (5 bases). Germline CDR1 is SGHRS and CDR2 is YFSETQ. V was shortened by 4 bases and J by 4 bases, with 24 bases between the two germline ends. The CDR3 is 18 residues long. CDR3 loop: CASSPGRTQSKLYNEQFF. In DNA, the CDR3 is TGCGCCAGCAGCCCTGGCAGGACACAATCCAAGCTGTACAATGAGCAGTTCTTC.

This chain connects TRBV7-2 to TRBJ2-5; 13 bases fit TRBD2. CDR3 length: 18 amino acids. Germline V lookup: CDR1 SGHTA, CDR2 FQGNSA. With 1 base clipped from V and 4 bases from J, the junction kept 9 bases outside the gene matches. The CDR3 sequence: CASSLGITSGGARETQYF. CDR3 DNA: TGTGCCAGCAGCTTAGGAATAACTAGCGGGGGGGCTAGAGAGACCCAGTACTTC.

J is TRBJ2-1 and V is TRBV7-2; 12 bases agree with TRBD2. CDR1 is SGHTA, CDR2 FQGNSA, per germline. The CDR3 extends over 17 amino acids. Trimming cost V 3 bases and J 2 bases; bases outside gene matches: 5. Written as DNA, the CDR3 is TGTGCCAGCAGCTTCCGGACTAGCGGGGTGACCTACAATGAGCAGTTCTTC. The encoded protein is CASSFRTSGVTYNEQFF.

This chain joins TRBV7-8 and TRBJ1-2; D gene ambiguous. Trimming took off 1 base at V and 5 bases at J, with 5 bases between the two ends. The CDR3 sequence is 12 residues long. Per the germline V gene, CDR1 is SGHVS and CDR2 is FQNEAQ. The CDR3 DNA reads as TGTGCCAGCAGCTTAGAATCATATGGCTACACCTTC. Encoded protein: CASSLESYGYTF.

This clone was seen a single time. This chain joins TRBV19 and TRBJ1-1; D perhaps matches TRBD1 (5 bases). There are 14 residues in the CDR3. Germline CDR1 LNHDA, CDR2 SQIVND (reference sequence). The V end was cut by 10 bases, the J end by 3 bases, with 18 bases between. The CDR3 spells CATGRGRSDTEAFF. The CDR3 nucleotides are TGTGCCACCGGGCGGGGCCGGTCGGACACTGAAGCTTTCTTT.